This is a list of T cell receptor beta chains from one sample in a study of blood T cells in healthy people across ages. TCRdb independently ran MiXCR on the 5' RACE reads; one entry per CDR3 protein. Of approximately 1.5 million distinct CDR3 sequences in the sample, 30% to 40% were seen once. Sequences were obtained from blood. The receptors here all came from a woman aged 30 to 39 in good health. The CDR3 runs from the conserved cysteine through the conserved F or W. Fields, in order: CDR3 DNA, CDR3 protein, V gene, clone size, D gene, J gene. The D gene is left open where the match is weak. Rows may omit the clone size; those that give it use once, few, many or a size class.

cdr3_nt: TGTGCCAGCAGTGTAGAGCGGGGGACCTACGAGCAGTACTTC
cdr3_aa: CASSVERGTYEQYF
v_call: TRBV6-1
clone_size: NA
d_call: TRBD2
j_call: TRBJ2-7

cdr3_nt: TGCAGTGCCCCGCCTAGCGGGAGGGCCATAGATACGCAGTATTTT
cdr3_aa: CSAPPSGRAIDTQYF
v_call: TRBV20-1
clone_size: NA
d_call: TRBD2
j_call: TRBJ2-3

cdr3_nt: TGTGCCAGCAAAGAAAGGGAACAGACGAGCACAGATACGCAGTATTTT
cdr3_aa: CASKEREQTSTDTQYF
v_call: TRBV2
clone_size: few
d_call: NA
j_call: TRBJ2-3

cdr3_nt: TGTGCCAGCAGTTCCGGGGGGGGCTCGAGGAACTATGGCTACACCTTC
cdr3_aa: CASSSGGGSRNYGYTF
v_call: TRBV27
clone_size: NA
d_call: NA
j_call: TRBJ1-2

cdr3_nt: TGTGCCAGCAGCCAATTACCTAGCACCTACGAGCAGTACTTC
cdr3_aa: CASSQLPSTYEQYF
v_call: TRBV3-1
clone_size: few
d_call: NA
j_call: TRBJ2-7

cdr3_nt: TGTGCCAGCAGTTTCGGGATGGACACCGGGGAGCTGTTTTTT
cdr3_aa: CASSFGMDTGELFF
v_call: TRBV12-3/TRBV12-4
clone_size: few
d_call: NA
j_call: TRBJ2-2

cdr3_nt: TGTGCCAGCAGCCCCAAATTTCTAGCGACCTCCTACAATGAGCAGTTCTTC
cdr3_aa: CASSPKFLATSYNEQFF
v_call: TRBV4-2
clone_size: NA
d_call: NA
j_call: TRBJ2-1

cdr3_nt: TGTGCCAGCAGTTCTCCCCGCAGGGGAGTTAGCAATCAGCCCCAGCATTTT
cdr3_aa: CASSSPRRGVSNQPQHF
v_call: TRBV28
clone_size: NA
d_call: NA
j_call: TRBJ1-5

cdr3_nt: TGTGCCAGCAGCACCCCCAGAACGCAGGGGGGACCCCTTTATGGCTACACCTTC
cdr3_aa: CASSTPRTQGGPLYGYTF
v_call: TRBV7-2
clone_size: few
d_call: TRBD1
j_call: TRBJ1-2

cdr3_nt: TGCGCCAGCAGCTTGGCCGTCCCATACACAGATACGCAGTATTTT
cdr3_aa: CASSLAVPYTDTQYF
v_call: TRBV5-1
clone_size: many
d_call: NA
j_call: TRBJ2-3

cdr3_nt: TGTGCCAGCAGACGGTCGGGTCCAGATACGCGGTATTTT
cdr3_aa: CASRRSGPDTRYF
v_call: TRBV6-5
clone_size: NA
d_call: NA
j_call: TRBJ2-3

cdr3_nt: TGTGCCAGCAGCCAGGGGTCAGCGGGGACTTCCCAGTACTTC
cdr3_aa: CASSQGSAGTSQYF
v_call: TRBV9
clone_size: few
d_call: NA
j_call: TRBJ2-5

cdr3_nt: TGCAGTGCTAGAGCGGGACCCTATGGCTACACCTTC
cdr3_aa: CSARAGPYGYTF
v_call: TRBV20-1
clone_size: NA
d_call: NA
j_call: TRBJ1-2

cdr3_nt: TGTGCTAGTGGTTTGGACAGGGGCTACGAGCAGTACTTC
cdr3_aa: CASGLDRGYEQYF
v_call: TRBV12-5
clone_size: NA
d_call: TRBD1
j_call: TRBJ2-7

cdr3_nt: TGTGCCAGCAGCTTAGCCCCGGGACTAGCGCTTTCCTACGAGCAGTACTTC
cdr3_aa: CASSLAPGLALSYEQYF
v_call: TRBV7-2
clone_size: NA
d_call: TRBD2
j_call: TRBJ2-7

cdr3_nt: TGTGCCAGCAGTACCGGGCCGTCCTACAATGAGCAGTTCTTC
cdr3_aa: CASSTGPSYNEQFF
v_call: TRBV12-3/TRBV12-4
clone_size: few
d_call: NA
j_call: TRBJ2-1

cdr3_nt: TGTGCCAGCAGCCCGGGACTTCATCCTAGCACAGATACGCAGTATTTT
cdr3_aa: CASSPGLHPSTDTQYF
v_call: TRBV9
clone_size: many
d_call: NA
j_call: TRBJ2-3

cdr3_nt: TGCGCCAGCAGTAGAGGACTAGCGGGAGGGCAAACGCAGTATTTT
cdr3_aa: CASSRGLAGGQTQYF
v_call: TRBV5-1
clone_size: NA
d_call: TRBD2
j_call: TRBJ2-3

cdr3_nt: TGTACCAGCAGCCCGGGAGGCCAACGTTTAGATGAGCAGTTCTTC
cdr3_aa: CTSSPGGQRLDEQFF
v_call: TRBV5-8
clone_size: NA
d_call: TRBD2
j_call: TRBJ2-1

cdr3_nt: TGTGCCAGCAGCCAATCTCTAGCGGGGGAGGCCGGGGAGCTGTTTTTT
cdr3_aa: CASSQSLAGEAGELFF
v_call: TRBV4-2
clone_size: NA
d_call: TRBD2
j_call: TRBJ2-2

cdr3_nt: TGCGCCAGCAGCTCACCTAGCGGGGGGCTCTACGAGCAGTACTTC
cdr3_aa: CASSSPSGGLYEQYF
v_call: TRBV5-1
clone_size: few
d_call: TRBD2
j_call: TRBJ2-7

cdr3_nt: TGTGCCATTACGGAGGGAGGGCGCTCCTACAATGAGCAGTTCTTC
cdr3_aa: CAITEGGRSYNEQFF
v_call: TRBV10-3
clone_size: few
d_call: TRBD2
j_call: TRBJ2-1

cdr3_nt: TGTGCCAGCAGGCGGGGGGAACAGGGGAACACTGAAGCTTTCTTT
cdr3_aa: CASRRGEQGNTEAFF
v_call: TRBV27
clone_size: NA
d_call: NA
j_call: TRBJ1-1

cdr3_nt: TGTGCCAGCAGTGTCAGACTGATCCCTAGTCAGCCCCAGCATTTT
cdr3_aa: CASSVRLIPSQPQHF
v_call: TRBV12-3/TRBV12-4
clone_size: NA
d_call: NA
j_call: TRBJ1-5

cdr3_nt: TGTGCCATCAGCGTAGGACAGGACTATGGCTACACCTTC
cdr3_aa: CAISVGQDYGYTF
v_call: TRBV10-3
clone_size: NA
d_call: TRBD1
j_call: TRBJ1-2

cdr3_nt: TGCAGTGCCCAGTTAGGGTTGAACACTGAAGCTTTCTTT
cdr3_aa: CSAQLGLNTEAFF
v_call: TRBV20-1
clone_size: few
d_call: NA
j_call: TRBJ1-1

cdr3_nt: TGTGCCAGCAGCTTGGAGTCCAGGGACCAAGAGACCCAGTACTTC
cdr3_aa: CASSLESRDQETQYF
v_call: TRBV5-6
clone_size: few
d_call: NA
j_call: TRBJ2-5

cdr3_nt: TGTGCCAGCAGCGCGGGACTAGCGGAAATCACCGGGGAGCTGTTTTTT
cdr3_aa: CASSAGLAEITGELFF
v_call: TRBV9
clone_size: NA
d_call: TRBD2
j_call: TRBJ2-2

cdr3_nt: TGCGCCAGCAGCTCCTCCGGGACAGGGGTAGTGGGCACTGAAGCTTTCTTT
cdr3_aa: CASSSSGTGVVGTEAFF
v_call: TRBV5-1
clone_size: NA
d_call: TRBD1
j_call: TRBJ1-1

cdr3_nt: TGTGCCAGCACCCGTGGGACCAACACAGATACGCAGTATTTT
cdr3_aa: CASTRGTNTDTQYF
v_call: TRBV12-3/TRBV12-4
clone_size: few
d_call: NA
j_call: TRBJ2-3

cdr3_nt: TGTGCCAGCAGGCGTGCTTCGGCAGGGGAGGCCCAGTACTTC
cdr3_aa: CASRRASAGEAQYF
v_call: TRBV3-1
clone_size: few
d_call: NA
j_call: TRBJ2-5

cdr3_nt: TGCAGTGCTACGTATAGAGGCCTCTCTGGAAACACCATATATTTT
cdr3_aa: CSATYRGLSGNTIYF
v_call: TRBV20-1
clone_size: NA
d_call: NA
j_call: TRBJ1-3

cdr3_nt: TGTGCCAGGACAGGGGGCGGCACTGAAGCTTTCTTT
cdr3_aa: CARTGGGTEAFF
v_call: TRBV7-2
clone_size: NA
d_call: TRBD1
j_call: TRBJ1-1

cdr3_nt: TGCAGTGCCAGTGGGTTTTCCGGGACAGGACCAAGGGAGGGGACCCAGTACTTC
cdr3_aa: CSASGFSGTGPREGTQYF
v_call: TRBV20-1
clone_size: many
d_call: NA
j_call: TRBJ2-5

cdr3_nt: TGTGCCAGCAGCTTGCGGGAGGCCGGGGAGCTGTTTTTT
cdr3_aa: CASSLREAGELFF
v_call: TRBV5-5
clone_size: NA
d_call: TRBD2
j_call: TRBJ2-2

cdr3_nt: TGTGCCAGCAGCTTAGCGGGACAGCACACAGATACGCAGTATTTT
cdr3_aa: CASSLAGQHTDTQYF
v_call: TRBV11-2
clone_size: NA
d_call: TRBD1
j_call: TRBJ2-3

cdr3_nt: TGTGCCAGCAGCACCGGGGCGGCTGAGACCCAGTACTTC
cdr3_aa: CASSTGAAETQYF
v_call: TRBV12-3/TRBV12-4
clone_size: NA
d_call: NA
j_call: TRBJ2-5